This T cell receptor (beta chain) was recovered during a study of cytomegalovirus exposure and HLA in healthy donors. The PCR was carried out with 60 Vbeta primers and 13 Jbeta primers. Method: immunoSEQ multiplex PCR; TCRdb's copy keeps in-frame clones and lacks some. The table includes some 240,000 clones, 70% to 80% detected once. As concerns this clone: What it binds is not known.

The CDR3 runs 16 residues. V shed 2 bases and J 2 bases; nucleotides not matched to a gene: 6. Germline values: CDR1 GTSNPN, CDR2 SVGIG (reference sequence). Study-level points and caveats: A highly shared variant cluster was judged a likely technical artifact.

The origin of this receptor is a male donor in good health and CMV-seronegative. The V gene is TRBV30, the J gene TRBJ2-5; 12 positions match TRBD1. The source material was PBMCs. The CDR3 DNA is TGTGCCTGGAGTCTAGGGACAGGGGGCCGGCAAGAGACCCAGTACTTC. Protein sequence: CAWSLGTGGRQETQYF.